The present T cell receptor beta chain was sequenced within a study of chemoradiotherapy in HPV16-positive cancers. Some clones are missing from TCRdb's copy, which holds only in-frame ones; the method was immunoSEQ multiplex PCR. The table has about 35,000 clones, approximately 92% seen once; the top ten hold more than 3%. Trimming cost V 3 bases and J 1 base, with 10 bases left between them. Germline-derived CDR1 and CDR2 are SGDLS and YYNGEE. The CDR3 contains 14 residues. J is TRBJ2-5 and V is TRBV9, with D possibly matching TRBD1 (6 bases). The TCR was taken from a human donor with HPV-associated anogenital cancer. Sample: blood, taken from a patient who underwent chemoradiotherapy. In nucleotides, the CDR3 is TGTGCCAGCAGCGACAGGGTCAGCCAAGAGACCCAGTACTTC. This translates into CASSDRVSQETQYF.